The 5 T cell receptor beta chains below were found in one sample sequenced in a study of CD4 T cells in relation to SARS-CoV-2 and coronaviruses. Only in-frame clones appear in the TCRdb table, and some are missing; sequencing was by immunoSEQ multiplex PCR. The sample holds some 65,000 clones, around 87% seen once. Unexposed donor CD4+ T cells date from 2011-2018, before the COVID-19 pandemic. What was sequenced was memory CD4+ T cells from PBMCs. The receptors originated from a human donor in good health.

The chain links TRBV7-2 to TRBJ1-1; the D gene is possibly TRBD1 (6 bases). The V gene's germline CDR1 is SGHTA and CDR2 FQGNSA. V lost 8 bases to trimming and J lost 7 bases, with 26 bases between them. This CDR3 has 16 residues. The CDR3 protein is CASHRLGGAKGIEAFF. CDR3 coding DNA: TGTGCCAGCCACCGTTTGGGGGGCGCGAAGGGTATTGAAGCTTTCTTT.

This chain uses TRBV9 with TRBJ2-7; D not resolved. The CDR3 totals 13 residues. V lost 0 bases to trimming and J lost 7 bases, with 11 bases between them. The germline V gene encodes CDR1 SGDLS and CDR2 YYNGEE. Written as DNA, the CDR3 is TGTGCCAGCAGCGTAGCCCCCCTTAGGGAGCAGTACTTC. Its protein is CASSVAPLREQYF. Together with reference TRBV9 and TRBJ2-7, the CDR3 gives the full variable domain: DSGVTQTPKHLITATGQRVTLRCSPRSGDLSVYWYQQSLDQGLQFLIQYYNGEERAKGNILERFSAQQFPDLHSELNLSSLELGDSALYFCASSVAPLREQYFGPGTRLTVT.

The rearrangement links TRBV5-4 to TRBJ1-2, with D possibly matching TRBD1 (5 bases). The germline V and J ends were trimmed by 1 base and 7 bases, with 20 bases remaining between them. This CDR3 spans 16 amino acids. CDR1 and CDR2 (germline): SGHNT, YYREEE (reference sequence). The CDR3 bases are TGTGCCAGCAGCTTGCACTCAGGGAGCCCGGGGAGTGGCTACACCTTC. This codes for CASSLHSGSPGSGYTF.

The DNA for the CDR3 is TGTGCCTGGAGTCAAAGCAGCGGTTCACCCCTCCACTTT. The encoded protein is CAWSQSSGSPLHF. The J gene is TRBJ1-6, the V gene TRBV30; D uncertain. V was trimmed by 2 bases and J by 9 bases, leaving 11 bases between them. The CDR3 loop spans 13 amino acids. Germline CDR1 GTSNPN, CDR2 SVGIG (reference sequence).

J is TRBJ1-1 and V is TRBV11-2; 8 bases match TRBD1. V gave up 5 bases and J gave up 4 bases; unmatched junction bases: 9. CDR3 length: 15 amino acids. Germline V gene sequence: CDR1 SGHAT, CDR2 FQNNGV. CDR3 sequence: CASSPGQGGRTEAFF. The CDR3 bases are TGTGCCAGCAGCCCTGGACAGGGTGGGCGCACTGAAGCTTTCTTT.